This record concerns one TCR beta chain sequence. Libraries were prepared by immunoSEQ multiplex PCR; TCRdb keeps only in-frame clonotypes and omits some of them. Seen here are roughly 62,000 clones, 65% to 85% observed once, and the top ten hold roughly 9.3%. The sample is drawn from a study of blood T cell repertoires in COVID-19. Trimming took 1 base from V and 6 from J, leaving 16 bases between them. The CDR3 has 16 amino acids. Germline CDR1 and CDR2: SGHAT and FQNNGV. V gene TRBV11-2 combines with J gene TRBJ2-1, with D hard to call. Material: peripheral blood. The clonotype was recovered from a man at least 80 years old with COVID-19, enrolled during active disease. Here the CDR3 reads CASSLVVDSPFNEQFF. For the CDR3, the DNA is TGTGCCAGCAGCTTAGTAGTCGATTCCCCCTTCAATGAGCAGTTCTTC.